This T cell receptor (beta chain) was captured in a study of blood T cell repertoires in COVID-19. At the level of the study: The origin of the acute and convalescent COVID-19 samples was the United States, Italy and Spain. From T cells, B-cell-depleted T cells, or PBMCs came the material, which was cDNA or gDNA.

The CDR3 runs 16 residues. V was clipped by 7 bases and J by 2 bases, with 17 bases between them. Germline CDR1 is LGHDT and CDR2 is YNNKEL (reference sequence). In the authors' methods: Counts of nucleated cells, estimated from reference gene primer amplification, were obtained. Data came from immunoSEQ multiplex PCR; TCRdb stores just in-frame clones and leaves some out. The DNA gave D and trimming, while V, J and clone size come from that table. The sample holds 180,000 or so clones, approximately 85% seen once. The rearrangement uses TRBV3-1 (or the pseudogene TRBV3-2) and TRBJ2-2; D unclear. Sequenced sample: peripheral blood. This TCR derives from a man between 60 and 70 years old who had recovered from COVID-19. The CDR3 is CASTHSRGANTGELFF. The DNA for the CDR3 is TGTGCCAGCACTCATTCGAGAGGAGCCAACACCGGGGAGCTGTTTTTT.